The clone carrying this TCR beta chain was counted once. Per germline, CDR1 SGHAT and CDR2 FQNNGV. Losses at the gene ends were 1 base for V and 2 bases for J; bases not matched to a gene: 7. The CDR3 length is 16 residues. The sample comes from a study of T cell repertoires in cytomegalovirus infection. Turning to the study itself: Through public TCR beta signatures, both CMV infection and matching HLA type were indicated.

TCRdb itself ran the reads through MiXCR, one entry per CDR3 protein. The sample holds about 190,000 distinct CDR3 sequences, roughly 27% seen once. V and J are TRBV11-2 and TRBJ2-7; 8 bases align to TRBD2. The sequence was collected from a human donor in good health (CMV status not recorded). Some clones in this sample may be carry-over from other donors' samples. The sequencing sample was made of PBMCs. The CDR3 protein is CASSLVSSGEAYEQYF. The CDR3 DNA reads TGTGCCAGCAGCTTAGTCAGTAGCGGGGAAGCCTACGAGCAGTACTTC.